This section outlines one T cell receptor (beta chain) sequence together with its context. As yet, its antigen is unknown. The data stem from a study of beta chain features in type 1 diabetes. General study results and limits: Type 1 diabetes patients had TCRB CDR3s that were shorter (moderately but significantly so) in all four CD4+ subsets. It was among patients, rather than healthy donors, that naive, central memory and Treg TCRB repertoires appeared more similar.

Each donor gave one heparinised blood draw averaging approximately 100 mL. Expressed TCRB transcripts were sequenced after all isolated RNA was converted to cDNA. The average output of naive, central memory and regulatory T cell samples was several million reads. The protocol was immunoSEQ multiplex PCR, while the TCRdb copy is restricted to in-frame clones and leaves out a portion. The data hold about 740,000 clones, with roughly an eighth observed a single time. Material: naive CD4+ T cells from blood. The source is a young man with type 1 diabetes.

The CDR3 region is CASSVEGRTRGGYTF. The CDR3 DNA follows: TGTGCCAGCAGCGTAGAAGGCCGGACGAGGGGTGGCTACACCTTC. The J gene is TRBJ1-2, the V gene TRBV9; possible D gene TRBD1, 5 bases. The V and J ends lost 0 bases and 7 bases respectively, with 16 bases between them. The CDR3 extends over 15 amino acids. CDR1 is SGDLS and CDR2 is YYNGEE in the germline V gene. Combining the CDR3 with reference TRBV9 and TRBJ1-2 gives the whole variable domain DSGVTQTPKHLITATGQRVTLRCSPRSGDLSVYWYQQSLDQGLQFLIQYYNGEERAKGNILERFSAQQFPDLHSELNLSSLELGDSALYFCASSVEGRTRGGYTFGSGTRLTVV.